Listed here are 16 T cell receptor beta chains from one sample, sequenced in a study of T cells in Graves' hyperthyroidism and ophthalmopathy. TCR beta CDR3 sequences were amplified from RNA transcripts. Initially, a first-round RT-PCR of the TCR CDR3 employed the HTBI primer set. TCRdb processed the multiplex PCR reads anew with MiXCR; each CDR3 protein has one entry. The table lists a few hundred thousand distinct CDR3 sequences, 14% of them singletons. Sequenced sample: blood. These receptor sequences come from a woman in her thirties or forties with Graves' hyperthyroidism.

This clonotype has a count of ten or more. The V and J genes are TRBV20-1 and TRBJ2-7, with TRBD1 matching 9 bases. Germline CDR1 reads DFQATT; CDR2 reads SNEGSKA (reference sequence). With V trimmed by 5 bases and J by 2 bases, 4 bases remained unmatched. The CDR3 loop spans 13 amino acids. CDR3 bases: TGCAGTGCTTGGGACAGGGCTACCTACGAGCAGTACTTC. This translates into CSAWDRATYEQYF.

The table lists this clonotype with many counts. The chain employs TRBV27 and TRBJ2-7, with D unresolved. The length of the CDR3 is 13 residues. Per the germline V gene, CDR1 is MNHEY and CDR2 is SMNVEV (reference sequence). Trimming removed 5 bases from V and 0 bases from J, with 8 bases in between. The CDR3 bases are TGTGCCAGCAGTATTTCCAGCTCCTACGAGCAGTACTTC. It encodes CASSISSSYEQYF.

Ten or more counts support this clonotype. V is TRBV5-6 and J is TRBJ2-3, with D possibly being TRBD1 or TRBD2 (6 bases each). CDR1 and CDR2 from the germline V gene are SGHDT and YYEEEE. Trimming cost V 4 bases and J 9 bases, with 27 bases left between them. This CDR3 has 17 residues. This chain's CDR3 is CASSPKGGWQGSETQYF. The CDR3 DNA follows: TGTGCCAGCAGCCCCAAGGGGGGATGGCAGGGGTCGGAAACGCAGTATTTT.

This clonotype showed up many times. V usage is TRBV28 and J usage is TRBJ2-2; D is perhaps TRBD1 or TRBD2 (5 bases each). The V and J ends lost 8 bases and 1 base respectively, with 23 bases between them. This CDR3 is 18 amino acids long. Germline V gene lookup returns CDR1 MDHEN and CDR2 SYDVKM. CDR3 nucleotides: TGTGCCAGCGGCGAGGGGCCAACCTACGATATGAACACCGGGGAGCTGTTTTTT. Translated: CASGEGPTYDMNTGELFF. The whole variable domain, remainder taken from reference TRBV28 and TRBJ2-2, is DVKVTQSSRYLVKRTGEKVFLECVQDMDHENMFWYRQDPGLGLRLIYFSYDVKMKEKGDIPEGYSVSREKKERFSLILESASTNQTSMYLCASGEGPTYDMNTGELFFGEGSRLTVL.

This clonotype has only a few counts. The chain links TRBV6-1 to TRBJ1-5; 11 nucleotides match TRBD1. The CDR3 contains 18 residues. Trimming cost V 0 bases and J 3 bases; bases outside gene matches: 7. Per germline, CDR1 MNHNS and CDR2 SASEGT. DNA for the CDR3: TGTGCCAGCAGTGAAGCGGGGGGACAGGGGGGTTACAATCAGCCCCAGCATTTT. As protein: CASSEAGGQGGYNQPQHF.

This clonotype was observed many times. The V and J genes are TRBV28 and TRBJ2-1; 9 bases are a match to TRBD1. V shed 1 base and J 4 bases; nucleotides not matched to a gene: 2. Germline V CDR1 and CDR2: MDHEN, SYDVKM. The CDR3 is 15 residues long. CDR3 sequence reads: CASSLSDRGYNEQFF. The CDR3 DNA sequence: TGTGCCAGCAGTTTATCGGACAGGGGATACAATGAGCAGTTCTTC.

The table lists this clonotype with a few counts. V usage is TRBV20-1 and J usage is TRBJ2-2, with D perhaps matching TRBD1 or TRBD2 (5 bases each). V lost 0 bases, J lost 4 bases, and 15 bases lay in between. Germline assignment: CDR1 DFQATT and CDR2 SNEGSKA (reference sequence). The CDR3 has 16 residues. DNA for the CDR3: TGCAGTGCTAGAGATCGGGGCCCATGGGGCACCGGGGAGCTGTTTTTT. Its protein is CSARDRGPWGTGELFF.

This clonotype was recorded many times. V gene TRBV27 combines with J gene TRBJ1-6; TRBD1 is a possible D gene (6 bases). Germline V gives CDR1 MNHEY, CDR2 SMNVEV (reference sequence). The CDR3 consists of 15 residues. Between the trimmed V and J ends, which lost 5 bases and 10 bases, there was a span of 18 bases. CDR3 nucleotide sequence: TGTGCCAGCAGTCTACAGGGTACGGGGAACTCACCCCTCCACTTT. This codes for CASSLQGTGNSPLHF.

The chain combines TRBV29-1 with TRBJ2-1; 11 nucleotides line up with TRBD2. The ends lost 6 bases at V and 5 bases at J; junction bases unmatched: 15. The CDR3 sequence is 17 residues long. CDR1 and CDR2 (germline): SQVTM, ANQGSEA. The CDR3 sequence is CSVGKGTSGNGDNEQFF. CDR3 DNA: TGCAGCGTGGGAAAAGGGACTAGCGGAAACGGGGACAATGAGCAGTTCTTC.

The CDR3 here is CASSAGTSGSPYNEQFF. DNA of the CDR3: TGTGCCAGCAGCGCCGGGACTAGCGGGAGCCCCTACAATGAGCAGTTCTTC. The J gene is TRBJ2-1, the V gene TRBV7-9, with 14 bases fitting TRBD2. Germline assignment: CDR1 SEHNR and CDR2 FQNEAQ (reference sequence). This CDR3 has 17 amino acids. J was trimmed by 2 bases and V by 5 bases; bases with no gene match: 5. The full variable domain, with the rest looked up from reference TRBV7-9 and TRBJ2-1, is DTGVSQNPRHKITKRGQNVTFRCDPISEHNRLYWYRQTLGQGPEFLTYFQNEAQLEKSRLLSDRFSAERPKGSFSTLEIQRTEQGDSAMYLCASSAGTSGSPYNEQFFGPGTRLTVL.

In its sample, this clonotype was seen a few times. Possible read error: a much larger clone is one base away. The CDR3 region is CASSSTGTEYNVQFF. The CDR3 DNA reads TGTGCCAGCAGCTCTACCGGGACCGAATACAATGTGCAGTTCTTC. The chain has TRBV11-2 and TRBJ2-1, with D perhaps assigned TRBD1 or TRBD2 (5 bases each). CDR3 length equals 15 residues. Germline V CDR1 and CDR2: SGHAT, FQNNGV.

This clonotype appeared many times. The chain links TRBV24-1 to TRBJ2-2, with D perhaps TRBD2 (6 bases). V was shortened by 4 bases and J by 5 bases, with 19 bases between the two germline ends. CDR1 and CDR2 (germline): KGHDR, SFDVKD. The CDR3 totals 17 residues. CDR3 sequence reads: CATSDHTRLGGTGELFF. The CDR3 DNA reads as TGTGCCACCAGTGACCATACGCGACTAGGAGGGACCGGGGAGCTGTTTTTT.

The rearrangement uses TRBV7-9 and TRBJ2-3; D is undetermined. V was trimmed by 3 bases and J by 4 bases, leaving 11 bases between them. The CDR3 covers 14 residues. The V gene's germline CDR1 is SEHNR and CDR2 FQNEAQ (reference sequence). CDR3 region: CASSLTIEPDTQYF. CDR3 nucleotides: TGTGCCAGCAGCTTGACCATTGAGCCAGATACGCAGTATTTT.

The chain combines TRBV15 with TRBJ2-7; 11 bases map to TRBD2. Trimming took 0 bases from V and 3 from J; bases not matched to a gene: 7. The CDR3 has 17 amino acids. In germline, CDR1 is LNHNV, CDR2 YYDKDF (reference sequence). The CDR3: CATSREVGTSGLYEQYF. CDR3 bases: TGTGCCACCAGCAGAGAAGTTGGGACTAGCGGCCTCTACGAGCAGTACTTC.

The chain carries TRBV2 and TRBJ1-6, with 8 bases lining up with TRBD1. The CDR3 totals 14 residues. V shed 6 bases, J shed 8 bases, and the junction held 6 bases outside the gene matches. The germline gives CDR1 SNHLY, CDR2 FYNNEI. CDR3 nucleotide sequence: TGTGCCAGCAGGGACAGGGACTGGGATTCACCCCTCCACTTT. It encodes CASRDRDWDSPLHF.

This clonotype was detected only a few times. This chain joins TRBV2 and TRBJ2-5, with 9 bases lining up with TRBD1. V trimming: 5 bases; J trimming: 5 bases; junction bases outside the gene matches: 6. CDR1 is SNHLY, CDR2 FYNNEI, per germline. There are 14 residues in the CDR3. CDR3 loop: CASSLDRGGETQYF. As DNA, the CDR3 is TGTGCCAGCAGTTTGGACAGGGGTGGGGAGACCCAGTACTTC.